This TCR beta chain was found in a study of PD-1 blockade in classical Hodgkin lymphoma. Study-level findings and limits: Repertoire difference causes, possibly disease activity or prior therapy, remain undefined.

Worth noting for this clone: Its antigen remains unidentified.

This CDR3 is built from 16 residues. After removal of 5 bases from V and 5 bases from J, the junction contained 9 bases not matched to a gene. CDR1 MNHNY and CDR2 SVGAGI come from the germline V gene (reference sequence). The assay was immunoSEQ multiplex PCR, and TCRdb's table has in-frame clones only and misses some. The data hold approximately 100,000 clones, with about 83% observed a single time. The time point: cycle 4 day 1 (C4D1), after less than 7 weeks of nivolumab. Patients all relapsed after autologous stem cell transplantation, and there was variation in brentuximab vedotin exposure. Material: peripheral blood mononuclear cells (PBMCs), obtained before the fourth cycle of nivolumab. The sequence derives from a human donor with classical Hodgkin lymphoma. The chain carries TRBV6-6 and TRBJ2-1; 10 bases match TRBD2. The CDR3 nucleotides are TGTGCCAGCAGTGCCGGGGGAGCGGGAGGGGACAATGAGCAGTTCTTC. This sequence encodes CASSAGGAGGDNEQFF.